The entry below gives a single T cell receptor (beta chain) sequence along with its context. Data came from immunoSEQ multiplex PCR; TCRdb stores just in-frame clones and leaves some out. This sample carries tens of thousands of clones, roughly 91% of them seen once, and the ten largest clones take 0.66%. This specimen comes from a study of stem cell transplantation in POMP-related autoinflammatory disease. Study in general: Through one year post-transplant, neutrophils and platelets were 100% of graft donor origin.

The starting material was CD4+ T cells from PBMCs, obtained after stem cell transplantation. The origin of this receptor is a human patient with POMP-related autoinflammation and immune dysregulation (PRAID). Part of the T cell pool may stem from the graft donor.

In DNA, the CDR3 is TGTGCCAGCAGCTTAAGAGGGGGACAGTATTCCCACAATGAGCAGTTCTTC. This translates into CASSLRGGQYSHNEQFF. The gene calls are TRBV7-3 and TRBJ2-1, with 7 bases matching TRBD1. The ends lost 1 base at V and 5 bases at J; junction bases unmatched: 11. This CDR3 has 17 residues. Germline CDR1 reads SGHTA; CDR2 reads FQGTGA.